This is a list of T cell receptor beta chains from one sample in a study of STAT5B mutations in CD4+ large granular lymphocyte leukemia. Here immunoSEQ multiplex PCR was the method, and the copy in TCRdb shows in-frame clones only, minus some. The data contain about 35,000 clones, approximately 67% of them singletons. Sample: CD4+ T cells from blood buffy coats. These receptors were obtained from a human donor in good health. Each CDR3 is given with its conserved first and last residue. D genes are given only for firm matches. The size field is filled for only some rows; it gives once, few, many or a size class.

J gene,clone size,V gene,D gene,CDR3 protein,CDR3 DNA
TRBJ2-5,few,TRBV7-9,TRBD2,CASSPMVAGGQETQYF,TGTGCCAGCAGCCCCATGGTGGCGGGGGGGCAAGAGACCCAGTACTTC
TRBJ1-1,once,TRBV11-3,TRBD1,CASSPDGRDRGWAFF,TGTGCCAGCAGCCCAGACGGGCGAGACAGGGGTTGGGCTTTCTTT
TRBJ1-2,few,TRBV5-4,.,CASSLANGGGYGYTF,TGTGCCAGCAGCTTGGCCAATGGGGGGGGCTATGGCTACACCTTC
TRBJ2-3,once,TRBV7-8,TRBD2,CASSPQASGVTDTQYF,TGTGCCAGCAGCCCCCAGGCTAGCGGGGTAACAGATACGCAGTATTTT
TRBJ2-3,.,TRBV5-1,TRBD2,CASSLAVSGGTTDTQYF,TGCGCCAGCAGCTTGGCGGTTAGCGGGGGGACCACAGATACGCAGTATTTT
TRBJ2-7,once,TRBV2,.,CASSGGGYEQYF,TGTGCCAGCTCAGGGGGGGGGTACGAGCAGTACTTC
TRBJ1-1,.,TRBV2,TRBD1,CASSEPSYRGNTEAFF,TGTGCCAGCAGTGAACCCTCTTACAGGGGGAACACTGAAGCTTTCTTT
TRBJ1-6,.,TRBV18,.,CASSQRGSGTILNNSPLHF,TGTGCCAGCTCCCAACGGGGATCCGGTACAATCCTTAATAATTCACCCCTCCACTTT
TRBJ1-1,.,TRBV19,.,CASSRNAGSTEAFF,TGTGCCAGTAGTAGGAATGCGGGGTCCACTGAAGCTTTCTTT
TRBJ1-1,.,TRBV18,.,CASSLAGGVNTEAFF,TGTGCCAGCTCCCTAGCGGGGGGGGTAAACACTGAAGCTTTCTTT
TRBJ1-2,.,TRBV2,.,CARTPIQFPYGYTF,TGTGCCAGAACGCCGATACAATTCCCATATGGCTACACCTTC
TRBJ1-3,.,TRBV5-6,.,CASSPAVGSGNTIYF,TGTGCCAGCAGCCCGGCCGTAGGCTCTGGAAACACCATATATTTT
TRBJ2-7,.,TRBV28,.,CASNTGTYEQYF,TGTGCCAGCAACACAGGGACCTACGAGCAGTACTTC
TRBJ1-6,few,TRBV7-9,.,CASSLAVTDNSPLHF,TGTGCCAGCAGCTTAGCGGTTACTGATAATTCACCCCTCCACTTT
TRBJ1-1,.,TRBV5-4,.,CASSLVGDLNTEAFF,TGTGCCAGCAGCTTGGTGGGCGACTTGAACACTGAAGCTTTCTTT
TRBJ2-6,.,TRBV19,.,CASTDRPSGANVLTF,TGTGCCAGTACCGACAGACCCTCTGGGGCCAACGTCCTGACTTTC
TRBJ2-2,.,TRBV12-5,.,CASGLVMGDHGELFF,TGTGCTAGTGGTTTGGTAATGGGGGATCACGGGGAGCTGTTTTTT
TRBJ1-2,.,TRBV7-2,.,CASSPPQRLYGYTF,TGTGCCAGCAGCCCGCCCCAGAGACTCTATGGCTACACCTTC
TRBJ1-3,.,TRBV7-2,TRBD1,CASRIGTGFGNTIYF,TGTGCCAGCAGAATCGGGACAGGGTTCGGAAACACCATATATTTT
TRBJ2-7,once,TRBV5-1,.,CASSLGPDRPYEQYF,TGCGCCAGCAGCTTGGGGCCGGACAGACCCTACGAGCAGTACTTC
TRBJ1-5,.,TRBV19,TRBD1,CASRWGGTADSNQPQHF,TGTGCCAGTAGATGGGGAGGGACAGCTGATAGCAATCAGCCCCAGCATTTT
TRBJ1-5,.,TRBV2,TRBD1,CASSGGRDRGVWGQPQHF,TGTGCCAGCAGTGGGGGGCGGGACAGGGGGGTTTGGGGTCAGCCCCAGCATTTT
TRBJ1-6,.,TRBV6-6,.,CASSSSTVSNSPLHF,TGTGCCAGCAGTTCCTCTACAGTATCTAATTCACCCCTCCACTTT
TRBJ2-7,.,TRBV10-3,TRBD1,CAISDQGAQYEQYF,TGTGCCATCAGTGACCAGGGGGCGCAATACGAGCAGTACTTC
TRBJ2-1,.,TRBV19,.,CASSIRLNEQFF,TGTGCCAGTAGTATCAGACTAAATGAGCAGTTCTTC
TRBJ1-2,.,TRBV27,.,CASRPAASGGGYTF,TGTGCCTCCAGACCCGCGGCGTCAGGTGGTGGCTACACCTTC
TRBJ1-1,.,TRBV7-9,.,CASSLAAAKNTEAFF,TGTGCCAGCAGCTTAGCGGCAGCTAAGAACACTGAAGCTTTCTTT
TRBJ2-7,.,TRBV27,.,CASSLSYQGTYEQYF,TGTGCCAGCAGTTTATCGTACCAGGGAACCTACGAGCAGTACTTC
TRBJ2-7,.,TRBV7-2,TRBD2,CASSLGGGTYEQYF,TGTGCCAGCAGCTTGGGCGGGGGGACCTACGAGCAGTACTTC
TRBJ2-7,.,TRBV11-2,.,CASRGVSYEQYF,TGTGCCAGCAGGGGGGTCTCCTACGAGCAGTACTTC
TRBJ1-4,.,TRBV19,TRBD1,CASSLRHPGQINEKLFF,TGTGCCAGTAGTTTACGGCATCCGGGACAGATAAATGAAAAACTGTTTTTT
TRBJ1-4,.,TRBV9,TRBD1,CASSDGQGDEKLFF,TGTGCCAGCAGCGATGGACAGGGGGATGAAAAACTGTTTTTT
TRBJ2-7,once,TRBV5-4,.,CASSKTGSSYEQYF,TGTGCCAGCAGCAAAACCGGGTCCTCCTACGAGCAGTACTTC
TRBJ1-4,.,TRBV6-1,.,CATTDSSATNEKLFF,TGTGCCACGACCGACAGCTCTGCAACTAATGAAAAACTGTTTTTT
TRBJ1-1,.,TRBV7-9,.,CASSKIQVNTEAFF,TGTGCCAGCAGCAAAATACAGGTCAACACTGAAGCTTTCTTT
TRBJ2-7,.,TRBV2,.,CASSEAIVGEQYF,TGTGCCAGCAGTGAAGCAATAGTGGGCGAGCAGTACTTC
TRBJ1-1,once,TRBV6-5,.,CASSRVEGGEAFF,TGTGCCAGCAGTAGGGTAGAGGGGGGTGAAGCTTTCTTT
TRBJ2-3,once,TRBV7-9,.,CASSLASTDTQYF,TGTGCCAGCAGCTTAGCTAGCACAGATACGCAGTATTTT
TRBJ1-3,.,TRBV12-5,.,CASGLVGHTIYF,TGTGCTAGTGGTTTAGTAGGACACACCATATATTTT
TRBJ2-3,.,TRBV9,TRBD1,CASSTRTGTDTQYF,TGTGCCAGCAGCACCCGGACAGGGACAGATACGCAGTATTTT
TRBJ2-1,.,TRBV18,TRBD2,CASSPEASGGAREQFF,TGTGCCAGCTCACCTGAGGCAAGCGGGGGGGCCCGAGAGCAGTTCTTC
TRBJ2-2,once,TRBV6-4,.,CASSENPGVTGELFF,TGTGCCAGCAGTGAAAATCCAGGGGTCACCGGGGAGCTGTTTTTT
TRBJ2-4,.,TRBV2,TRBD2,CASSEASGGRLPKNIQYF,TGTGCCAGCAGTGAGGCTAGCGGGGGGCGGCTACCCAAAAACATTCAGTACTTC
TRBJ2-2,.,TRBV5-1,.,CASSLVPGLTTGELFF,TGCGCCAGCAGCTTGGTTCCCGGACTAACCACCGGGGAGCTGTTTTTT
TRBJ2-5,.,TRBV18,.,CASSPGLMETQYF,TGTGCCAGCTCACCCGGGCTAATGGAGACCCAGTACTTC
TRBJ2-1,.,TRBV29-1,.,CSGGDNEQFF,TGCAGCGGCGGGGACAATGAGCAGTTCTTC
TRBJ2-2,few,TRBV6-6,TRBD1,CASSYGQGLTGELFF,TGTGCCAGCAGTTACGGACAGGGTCTTACCGGGGAGCTGTTTTTT
TRBJ2-1,.,TRBV7-2,.,CASNSGGGRANEQFF,TGTGCCAGCAACTCGGGAGGGGGCAGGGCTAATGAGCAGTTCTTC
TRBJ1-1,.,TRBV29-1,.,CSVDGNTEAFF,TGCAGCGTTGATGGGAACACTGAAGCTTTCTTT
TRBJ1-4,.,TRBV9,TRBD1,CASSSREQGGKLFF,TGTGCCAGCAGCTCCAGAGAGCAGGGGGGGAAGCTGTTTTTT
TRBJ2-1,.,TRBV7-6,.,CASSLDPAGEQFF,TGTGCCAGCAGCTTAGATCCGGCGGGGGAGCAGTTCTTC
TRBJ2-1,.,TRBV5-1,TRBD2,CASSYGGAVTMMQFF,TGCGCCAGCAGCTACGGGGGGGCGGTTACAATGATGCAGTTCTTC
TRBJ2-5,.,TRBV5-1,.,CASSSTGAALGETQYF,TGCGCCAGCAGCTCGACGGGAGCGGCGCTGGGAGAGACCCAGTACTTC
TRBJ2-3,.,TRBV7-3,TRBD2,CASSPGGGWTDTQYF,TGTGCCAGCAGCCCGGGGGGAGGGTGGACAGATACGCAGTATTTT
TRBJ1-5,.,TRBV9,.,CASSVAPGRDQPQHF,TGTGCCAGCAGCGTAGCGCCGGGAAGGGATCAGCCCCAGCATTTT
TRBJ1-3,.,TRBV7-8,TRBD1,CASRPDRASGNTIYF,TGTGCCAGCAGGCCGGACAGGGCCTCTGGAAACACCATATATTTT
TRBJ1-2,.,TRBV6-6,TRBD1,CASSYDRDWGDCGYTF,TGTGCCAGCAGTTACGACAGGGATTGGGGGGACTGTGGCTACACCTTC